The present entry profiles one T cell receptor (beta chain) with its context. It has no known antigen specificity. The input lacks base qualities; no much larger clone sits a single base away. Healthy HIV-negative adults with no recently reported acute infections or vaccinations were included as donors. All donors were Caucasian adults living in Nashville, Tennessee, USA. CD4+ T cells were enriched through magnetic negative selection, after which naive cells were positively selected on CD45RA and the remaining negative fraction served as the memory subset. Blood was collected by leukapheresis, and PBMCs were isolated by Ficoll-Histopaque density gradient centrifugation and then cryopreserved in liquid nitrogen vapor phase. Purity and quantity of every magnetically sorted T cell population were checked by analytical flow cytometry. Genomic DNA was isolated from each sorted fraction and quantified by UV absorbance on a Nanodrop 2000c.

This sample was included in a study of shared clonotypes between healthy human individuals (dated by TCRdb to about 2020). As for the study more broadly: A few men and two women, aged 18 to 49 years, made up the cohort. To increase sequencing depth and limit assay-specific biases, TCR repertoire library preparation and sequencing were carried out by different laboratories using diverse techniques. Per donor, leukapheresis produced somewhere between about 0.8 and 9.5 billion PBMCs. For each donor, three plates each were used for CD4 naive and CD4 memory, two plates were used for CD8 naive, and one plate was used for CD8 memory. Blood TCR repertoires of several healthy adults were deeply sequenced to estimate repertoire size and the extent of clonotype sharing between individuals.

According to the germline V gene, CDR1 reads MNHEY and CDR2 reads SVGAGI. V loses 7 bases of germline sequence and J loses 3 bases, and the interval between the two ends is 12 bases. Counted from cysteine to phenylalanine, this CDR3 has 13 amino acids. CDR3 DNA only is kept here, 39 bases in frame from base 1. TCR CDR3 regions were amplified from genomic DNA by multiplex PCR using the deep immunoSEQ assay. Extracted genomic DNA from each cell subset was spread evenly across all wells of several immunoSEQ 96-well plates, with each plate serving as a replicate. For sorted subsets, approximately 210 ng of genomic DNA, equivalent to roughly 33,000 T cell genomes, went into each replicate PCR. Purified libraries were quantified with a Qubit 3.0 fluorometer, sized on a Bioanalyzer 2100, and re-quantified with the KAPA Library Quantification kit. Each immunoSEQ 96-well plate was sequenced on its own single-read 150-cycle Illumina NextSeq 550 flow cell. In the paper's pipeline: Because the immunoSEQ output held only junctional sequences and lacked quality scores, the filtering could not match the filtering applied to full-length reads. To assign V/J genes and CDR3, sequences were annotated against IMGT germline references using PyIR, a Python wrapper for IgBLAST v1.9. Reads were removed for weak V/J assignments (E-value above 1e-6), missing CDR3, stop codons, out-of-frame junctions, or ambiguous translated residues. V3J clonotypes were defined by identical inferred V gene, J gene, and CDR3 amino acid sequence. Percentage overlap between repertoires was computed as shared unique clonotypes divided by the size of the smaller repertoire. RTK rarefaction, the Chao1 estimator, and Recon v2.1 estimates of unobserved clonotypes were used to assess repertoire richness. For all TCRbeta clonotypes obtained by the gDNA method from four donors, generation probabilities were computed with OLGA. The clones in this table, taken by TCRdb from immuneACCESS, are in-frame only. Not every clone is retained; where verified, under half of the shortfall comes from an unresolved V gene, and the cause of the rest is unknown. Clone size and V and J calls were adopted from that table, with D and trimming inferred from the DNA. This sample lists 2 million to 2.5 million clones; 90% to 95% were detected once. The top ten clonotypes cover around 0.37% of the sample.

Beyond this particular receptor, the publication reports: Incomplete sequencing was indicated by rarefaction of sorted-subset datasets, despite the large sequencing depth. Larger estimated clonotype richness was generally found for naive subsets than for memory subsets. Higher generation probabilities were observed for clonotypes shared by all four sorted-subset donors than for non-shared clonotypes. The small number of donors limited the genetic and exposure-history diversity represented. Pairwise subsampling indicated that sequencing depth was expected to affect the degree of clonotype sharing among donors. About 5% of naive CD4, around 3.6% of naive CD8, roughly 2.4% of memory CD4, and 0.4% of memory CD8 clonotypes were shared across several donors. Sampling was restricted to blood, and TCR repertoires in tissue are likely to differ from TCR repertoires in blood.

The TCR originated in a man aged 18 to 35 in good health. Some clones in this sample may be carry-over from other donors' samples. The sequenced material came from naive CD4+ T cells from PBMCs. The cell subset or site label on this specimen signifies: CD45RA+ positively selected. The chain is made from TRBV6-5 and TRBJ1-1, with the D gene too uncertain to name. The nucleotides read TGTGCCAGCATCGCAGGAGGTTACACTGAAGCTTTCTTT. Protein translation: CASIAGGYTEAFF.